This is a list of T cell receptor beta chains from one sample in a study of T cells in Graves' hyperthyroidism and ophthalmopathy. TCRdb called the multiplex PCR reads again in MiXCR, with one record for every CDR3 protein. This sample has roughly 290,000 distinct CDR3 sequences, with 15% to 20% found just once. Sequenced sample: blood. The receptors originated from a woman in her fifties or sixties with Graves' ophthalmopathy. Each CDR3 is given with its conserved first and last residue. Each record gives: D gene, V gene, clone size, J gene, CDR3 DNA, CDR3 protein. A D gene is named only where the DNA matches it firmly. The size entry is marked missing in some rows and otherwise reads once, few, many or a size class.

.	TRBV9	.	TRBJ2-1	TGTGCCAGCAGCGTAGAGGTCCGCCGGGACAATGAGCAGTTCTTC	CASSVEVRRDNEQFF
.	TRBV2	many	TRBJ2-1	TGTGCCAGCAGTGCTACGGGGCGGGCTGAGCAGTTCTTC	CASSATGRAEQFF
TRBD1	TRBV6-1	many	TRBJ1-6	TGTGCCAGCAGTGACCCCGGGACAGGGCTGGGAAATTCACCCCTCCACTTT	CASSDPGTGLGNSPLHF
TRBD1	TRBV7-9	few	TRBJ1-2	TGTGCCAGCAGCTACGGACAGGGGCGACTCGCTAACTATGGCTACACCTTC	CASSYGQGRLANYGYTF
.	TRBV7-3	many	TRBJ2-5	TGTGCCAGCAGTCCGTGGGGCAGGGCCAACCAAGAGACCCAGTACTTC	CASSPWGRANQETQYF
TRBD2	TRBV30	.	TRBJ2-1	TGTGCCTGGAGTGTAAATTGGGCGGGAGGGTTGAATGAGCAGTTCTTC	CAWSVNWAGGLNEQFF
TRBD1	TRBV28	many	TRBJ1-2	TGTGCCAGCACCGCGGGACAGGGTCTTGGCTACACCTTC	CASTAGQGLGYTF
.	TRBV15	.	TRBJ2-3	TGTGCCACCTGCAGGACAGCAATTTCTAGCACAGATACGCAGTATTTT	CATCRTAISSTDTQYF
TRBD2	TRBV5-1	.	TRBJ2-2	TGCGCCAGCAGAGTCGGCGGGGGGGCGGCCACCGGGGAGCTGTTTTTT	CASRVGGGAATGELFF
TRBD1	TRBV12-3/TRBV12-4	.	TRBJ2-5	TGTGCCAGCAGTTGGGACAGGGGGGGTACGGAGACCCAGTACTTC	CASSWDRGGTETQYF
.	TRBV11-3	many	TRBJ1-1	TGTGCCAGCAGCTTAAATGTGAACACTGAAGCTTTCTTT	CASSLNVNTEAFF
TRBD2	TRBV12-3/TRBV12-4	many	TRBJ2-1	TGTGCCAGCAGTCCGGGACTAGCGGGGGGCCTCTACAATGAGCAGTTCTTC	CASSPGLAGGLYNEQFF
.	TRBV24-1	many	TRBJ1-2	TGTGCCACCAGTGATTTTCTGGGGGCTGGCTACACCTTC	CATSDFLGAGYTF
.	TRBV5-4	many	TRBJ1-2	TGTGCCAGCAGCTTGGGAGACAACCCCTATGGCTACACCTTC	CASSLGDNPYGYTF
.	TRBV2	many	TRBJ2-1	TGTGCCAGCAGTGACGACAATGAGCAGTTCTTC	CASSDDNEQFF
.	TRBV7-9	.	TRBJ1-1	TGTGCCAGAATTCGACAGCGAATGAACACTGAAGCTTTCTTT	CARIRQRMNTEAFF
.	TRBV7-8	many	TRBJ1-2	TGTGCCAGCAGCTTAATGGCCTCTGAGGGCTACACCTTC	CASSLMASEGYTF
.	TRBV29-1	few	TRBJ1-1	TGCAGCGTTGAAACCACATCCCGTAACGCTTTCTTT	CSVETTSRNAFF
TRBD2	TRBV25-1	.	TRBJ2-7	TGTGCCAGCAGTGAATTTGGTTATAGCGGGAGCCTCTACGAGCAGTACTTC	CASSEFGYSGSLYEQYF
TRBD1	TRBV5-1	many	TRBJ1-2	TGCGCCAGCAGCTGGGGACAGGGCGGCGGCTACACCTTC	CASSWGQGGGYTF
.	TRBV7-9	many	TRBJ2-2	TGTGCCAGCAGCTTACACCAGGGGACCGGGGAGCTGTTTTTT	CASSLHQGTGELFF
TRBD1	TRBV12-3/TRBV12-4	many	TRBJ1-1	TGTGCCAGCAGTTTGACAGGGGGCGAAACTGAAGCTTTCTTT	CASSLTGGETEAFF
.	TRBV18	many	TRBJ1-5	TGTGCCAGCTCACCGATGACAGGCGATCAGCCCCAGCATTTT	CASSPMTGDQPQHF
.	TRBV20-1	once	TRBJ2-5	TGCAGTGCTAGAGATCGAAGGGCCGGGGGTGAGACCCAGTACTTC	CSARDRRAGGETQYF
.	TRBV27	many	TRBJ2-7	TGTGCCAGCAGTTCCCCGCTTGTGGCAAACGAGCAGTACTTC	CASSSPLVANEQYF
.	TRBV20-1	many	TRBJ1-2	TGCAGTGCTATCCGGCATTTTACCCGGGACTATGGCTACACCTTC	CSAIRHFTRDYGYTF
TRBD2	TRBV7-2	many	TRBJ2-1	TGTGCCAGCAGCTTAGAACTGACTAGCGGGATTCGCGAGCAGTTCTTC	CASSLELTSGIREQFF
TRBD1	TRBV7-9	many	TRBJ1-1	TGTGCCAGCAGCGCCGGGACAGGGGAAGGTGAAGCTTTCTTT	CASSAGTGEGEAFF
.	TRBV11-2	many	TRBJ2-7	TGTGCCAGCAGCATACGCCCCCCGGTAGCCTCGGGCGGCGAGCAGTACTTC	CASSIRPPVASGGEQYF